Listed below are T cell receptor beta chains from one sample, sequenced in a study of blood T cell repertoires in COVID-19. Sequenced by immunoSEQ multiplex PCR; TCRdb stores in-frame clones only, minus some. The sample records more than 35,000 clones, over 75% being singletons. The material sequenced was peripheral blood. Every receptor here comes from a human donor in a cohort sampled during active COVID-19. Both conserved end residues are part of each CDR3. The D gene is left open where the match is weak. Not every row has a clone size; where given, it reads once, few, many or a size class.

v_gene	j_gene	abundance	d_gene	CDR3nt	CDR3aa
TRBV9	TRBJ2-1	-	TRBD2	TGTGCCAGCAGCCCCCGAGCGGGAAAAAGTGAGCAGTTCTTC	CASSPRAGKSEQFF
TRBV6-5	TRBJ2-1	-	-	TGTGCCAGCAGTTACCGGGCGTGGGGGCGGAATGAGCAGTTCTTC	CASSYRAWGRNEQFF
TRBV28	TRBJ1-5	few	-	TGTGCCAGCAGTGTTTCCCCGACAGCGAAGGGCAATCAGCCCCAGCATTTT	CASSVSPTAKGNQPQHF
TRBV5-1	TRBJ1-5	-	-	TGCGCCAGCAGCTTGGAGGGATTGGGAGGTCAGCCCCAGCATTTT	CASSLEGLGGQPQHF
TRBV10-3	TRBJ1-1	-	-	TGTGCCATCAGTGAAGGGTTGGGAGCCACTGAAGCTTTCTTT	CAISEGLGATEAFF
TRBV9	TRBJ1-4	-	TRBD1	TGTGCCAGCAGCACCCCCGGGACAGGGGATGAAAAACTGTTTTTT	CASSTPGTGDEKLFF
TRBV19	TRBJ2-5	-	TRBD2	TGTGCCAGTAGTCCCTGGACTAGCGGGAGTAGGGAGACCCAGTACTTC	CASSPWTSGSRETQYF
TRBV7-3	TRBJ2-1	-	TRBD2	TGTGCCAGCAGCTTAAGCGGGAGGGCCGATGAGCAGTTCTTC	CASSLSGRADEQFF
TRBV2	TRBJ2-1	-	-	TGTGCCAGCCGGGGGTTGGTCAATGAGCAGTTCTTC	CASRGLVNEQFF
TRBV19	TRBJ1-5	-	-	TGTGCCAGTAGTATTCTTCCGGGTACTAGCAATCAGCCCCAGCATTTT	CASSILPGTSNQPQHF
TRBV9	TRBJ1-5	-	TRBD1	TGTGCCAGCAGCGAGACAGGGGCGCATCAGCCCCAGCATTTT	CASSETGAHQPQHF
TRBV10-3	TRBJ2-1	-	TRBD2	TGTGCCATCAGTGACACTAGCGGGAGCGAGCAGTTCTTC	CAISDTSGSEQFF
TRBV7-2	TRBJ1-2	-	TRBD1	TGTGCCAGCAGCTTCTACGGACAGGGAAAATATGGCTACACCTTC	CASSFYGQGKYGYTF
TRBV7-2	TRBJ2-5	-	TRBD2	TGTGCCAGCAGCTTTTCGACTAGCGGGAGGGCGGAGACCCAGTACTTC	CASSFSTSGRAETQYF
TRBV4-1	TRBJ2-3	once	-	TGCGCCAGCAGCCAAGTAATAGATACGCAGTATTTT	CASSQVIDTQYF
TRBV5-4	TRBJ2-2	-	TRBD1	TGTGCCAGCAGCTCAAGACAGGGACCAACCGGGGAGCTGTTTTTT	CASSSRQGPTGELFF
TRBV5-1	TRBJ1-1	-	-	TGCGCCAGCAGCTCGGACACTAACACTGAAGCTTTCTTT	CASSSDTNTEAFF
TRBV18	TRBJ2-1	-	-	TGTGCCAGCTCACCGATAAGGGGTGAGCAGTTCTTC	CASSPIRGEQFF